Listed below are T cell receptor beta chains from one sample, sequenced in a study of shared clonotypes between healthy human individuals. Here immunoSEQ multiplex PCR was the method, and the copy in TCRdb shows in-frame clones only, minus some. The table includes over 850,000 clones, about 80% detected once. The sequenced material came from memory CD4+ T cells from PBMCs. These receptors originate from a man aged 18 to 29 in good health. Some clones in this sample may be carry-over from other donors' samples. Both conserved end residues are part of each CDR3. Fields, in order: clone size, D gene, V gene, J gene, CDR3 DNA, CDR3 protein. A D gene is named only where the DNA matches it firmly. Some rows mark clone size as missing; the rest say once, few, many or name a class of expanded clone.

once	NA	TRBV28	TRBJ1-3	TGTGCCAGCAGTTTCCTAGGCGACGCTGGAAACACCATATATTTT	CASSFLGDAGNTIYF
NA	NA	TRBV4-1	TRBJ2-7	TGCGCCAGCAGCCAGATGGGCAGGGCCTCCTACGGGCAGTACTTC	CASSQMGRASYGQYF
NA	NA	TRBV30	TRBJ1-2	TGTGCCTGGAGTGTTGGGGGCCCCTATGGCTACACCTTC	CAWSVGGPYGYTF
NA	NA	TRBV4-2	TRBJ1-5	TGTGCCAGCAGCCCCCGACAAGGCCAGGGAGATTTTACGCCCCAGCATTTT	CASSPRQGQGDFTPQHF
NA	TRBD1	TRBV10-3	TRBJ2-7	TGTGCCGTCACCGGGACAGCCTACGAGCAGTACTTC	CAVTGTAYEQYF
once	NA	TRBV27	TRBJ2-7	TGTGCCAGCAGTTTTGACGGAACCTACGAGCAGTACTTC	CASSFDGTYEQYF
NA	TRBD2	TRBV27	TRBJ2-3	TGTGCCAGCAGTTCCATTCGACTAGCGGCAGATACGCAGTATTTT	CASSSIRLAADTQYF
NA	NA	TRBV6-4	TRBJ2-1	TGTGCCAGCAGGGGATACAATGAGCAGTTCTTC	CASRGYNEQFF
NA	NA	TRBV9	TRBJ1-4	TGTGCCAGCAGCGTGGGACGTTCTAATGAAAAACTGTTTTTT	CASSVGRSNEKLFF
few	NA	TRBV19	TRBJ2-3	TGTGCCAGTAACGTGGGTCGAATGGCAGATACGCAGTATTTT	CASNVGRMADTQYF
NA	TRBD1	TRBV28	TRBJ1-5	TGTGCCAGCAGTTACCCTGGACAGGGGACAATTAGCAATCAGCCCCAGCATTTT	CASSYPGQGTISNQPQHF
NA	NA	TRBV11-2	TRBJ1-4	TGTGCCAGCAGTCAACTAGGGGGGGGGATTGGAGAAAAACTGTTTTTT	CASSQLGGGIGEKLFF
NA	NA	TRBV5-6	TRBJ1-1	TGTGCCAGCAGCTTGGAAGGGCAGCCCAGAGAAGCTGAAGCTTTCTTT	CASSLEGQPREAEAFF
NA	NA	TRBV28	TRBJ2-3	TGTGCCAGCAGTTTTTATGCGACTGGGGGTTATACGCAGTATTTT	CASSFYATGGYTQYF
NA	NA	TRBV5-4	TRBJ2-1	TGTGCCAGCAGCCCCCCCGCTAGCGTTGAGTGGTTCTTC	CASSPPASVEWFF
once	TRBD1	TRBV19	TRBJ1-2	TGTGCCAGTAGTACAAGGGGACAGACTAACTATGGCTACACCTTC	CASSTRGQTNYGYTF
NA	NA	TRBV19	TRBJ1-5	TGTGCCAGTAGCTGGCAGGACTATTATAGCAATCAGCCCCAGCATTTT	CASSWQDYYSNQPQHF
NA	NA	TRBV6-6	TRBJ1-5	TGTGCCAGCAGTACGACGGATTATAGCAATCAGCCCCAGCATTTT	CASSTTDYSNQPQHF